This passage covers 17 T cell receptor beta chains from one sample sequenced in a study of cytomegalovirus exposure and HLA in healthy donors. The PCR had 60 Vbeta and 13 Jbeta primers. TCRdb keeps only in-frame clones here, not all; method: immunoSEQ multiplex PCR. This sample has about 130,000 clones, with around 80% found just once. Source material: PBMCs. The source of these receptors is a human donor in good health.

The chain employs TRBV6-5 and TRBJ2-7; 7 bases align to TRBD1. Germline V gene sequence: CDR1 MNHEY, CDR2 SVGAGI. This CDR3 has 13 residues. J lost 6 bases, V lost 0 bases, and 2 bases had no gene match. The CDR3 sequence is CASSYSTGPEQYF. Written as DNA, the CDR3 is TGTGCCAGCAGTTACTCGACAGGGCCCGAGCAGTACTTC.

The rearrangement joins TRBV19 to TRBJ1-5; TRBD1 matches 8 bases. The CDR3 loop spans 17 amino acids. CDR1 and CDR2 (germline): LNHDA, SQIVND (reference sequence). Trimming at V came to 4 bases and at J to 1 base, leaving 9 bases not matched to a gene. CDR3 loop: CASSNARGRRSNQPQHF. DNA of the CDR3: TGTGCCAGTAGTAACGCCAGGGGGCGGCGGAGCAATCAGCCCCAGCATTTT.

The CDR3 DNA sequence: TGTGCCAGCAGTGCCTCCGCCTACGAGCAGTACTTC. Encoded protein: CASSASAYEQYF. The chain links TRBV6-1 to TRBJ2-5; no clear D. The last part of the DNA fits TRBJ2-7 better; the J call may be wrong. The CDR3 consists of 12 residues. In germline, CDR1 is MNHNS, CDR2 SASEGT.

The V gene is TRBV2, the J gene TRBJ2-7; D may be TRBD1 (5 bases). The CDR3 runs 13 residues. V was shortened by 7 bases and J by 6 bases, with 16 bases between the two germline ends. Germline lookup yields CDR1 SNHLY and CDR2 FYNNEI. Written as DNA, the CDR3 is TGTGCCAGCACTTACACCCAGGGCCTCGAGCAGTACTTC. Translation gives CASTYTQGLEQYF.

V is TRBV28 and J is TRBJ2-7; TRBD1 might be the D (5 bases). The CDR3 extends over 16 amino acids. Germline V gene sequence: CDR1 MDHEN, CDR2 SYDVKM. Trimming took 0 bases from V and 2 from J, leaving 14 bases between them. CDR3 residues: CASSLWRQLPTYEQYF. CDR3 sequence (DNA): TGTGCCAGCAGTTTATGGCGACAGCTGCCCACCTACGAGCAGTACTTC.

The chain recombines TRBV9 with TRBJ2-1, with D perhaps TRBD2 (7 bases). The CDR3 spans 14 residues. Deletions cut 0 bases from V and 7 bases from J, with 11 bases between. Germline CDR1 is SGDLS and CDR2 is YYNGEE. The CDR3 DNA follows: TGTGCCAGCAGCGTAGCGGGGGGCCAGAATGAGCAGTTCTTC. Encoded protein: CASSVAGGQNEQFF. The full variable domain, completed using reference TRBV9 and TRBJ2-1, is DSGVTQTPKHLITATGQRVTLRCSPRSGDLSVYWYQQSLDQGLQFLIQYYNGEERAKGNILERFSAQQFPDLHSELNLSSLELGDSALYFCASSVAGGQNEQFFGPGTRLTVL.

The genes are TRBV9 and TRBJ2-1; D call uncertain. CDR3 length: 14 amino acids. Germline CDR1 reads SGDLS; CDR2 reads YYNGEE. V was pared by 0 bases and J by 10 bases, with 14 bases between. The DNA for the CDR3 is TGTGCCAGCAGCGTAGGAGGTGGGTTAGGAGAGCAGTTCTTC. Its translation is CASSVGGGLGEQFF.

J is TRBJ2-3 and V is TRBV5-6; 8 bases align to TRBD2. The CDR3 is made up of 13 amino acids. The germline V gene encodes CDR1 SGHDT and CDR2 YYEEEE. Trimming at V came to 4 bases and at J to 4 bases, leaving 2 bases not matched to a gene. CDR3 sequence reads: CASSVGGADTQYF. DNA for the CDR3: TGTGCCAGCAGCGTCGGGGGGGCAGATACGCAGTATTTT.

The chain links TRBV20-1 to TRBJ1-2; D gene uncertain. Looked up from germline, CDR1 is DFQATT and CDR2 is SNEGSKA (reference sequence). Trimming took off 3 bases at V and 4 bases at J, with 6 bases between the two ends. This CDR3 contains 11 residues. Here the CDR3 reads CSARRLYGYTF. CDR3 coding DNA: TGCAGTGCTAGGCGGCTCTATGGCTACACCTTC.

The chain is built from TRBV28 and TRBJ1-6; 10 nucleotides match TRBD1. Germline CDR1 MDHEN, CDR2 SYDVKM. The CDR3 sequence is 13 residues long. Germline trimming cut 6 bases from V and 14 bases from J; bases unmatched to any gene: 7. The CDR3 nucleotides read TGTGCCAGCAGGGGTTCCGGGACAGGGGCCCTCCACTTT. Residues: CASRGSGTGALHF.

The genes are TRBV28 and TRBJ1-1; 7 nucleotides align to TRBD1. This CDR3 spans 15 amino acids. Germline trimming cut 9 bases from V and 8 bases from J; bases unmatched to any gene: 18. Germline CDR1 reads MDHEN; CDR2 reads SYDVKM. The CDR3 bases are TGTGCCAGTAACGCCCCCCGAGGGGGCTCCATAGAAGCTTTCTTT. It codes for CASNAPRGGSIEAFF.

The rearrangement joins TRBV4-1 to TRBJ2-1; D might be TRBD1 (6 bases). Deletions cut 0 bases from V and 5 bases from J, with 17 bases between. Looked up from germline, CDR1 is MGHRA and CDR2 is YSYEKL. The CDR3 loop spans 17 amino acids. The CDR3 DNA reads as TGCGCCAGCAGCCAAGAGGGGGCCCGCCACCGAAACAATGAGCAGTTCTTC. This codes for CASSQEGARHRNNEQFF.

This chain uses TRBV7-9 with TRBJ2-3, with a weak D call TRBD2 (5 bases). Germline CDR1 reads SEHNR; CDR2 reads FQNEAQ (reference sequence). The V gene lost 5 bases and the J gene lost 0 bases, with 15 bases spanning the gap. CDR3 size: 16 residues. The CDR3, as DNA: TGTGCCAGCAGCCCCGGGCCGGGGAAGAGCACAGATACGCAGTATTTT. Amino acids: CASSPGPGKSTDTQYF.

This clone was seen only a few times. J is TRBJ1-1 and V is TRBV6-1; D unclear. Germline CDR1 MNHNS, CDR2 SASEGT. Between the trimmed V and J ends, which lost 5 bases and 4 bases, there was a span of 14 bases. This CDR3 has 14 residues. The CDR3 sequence is CASSYEVLSTEAFF. CDR3 in DNA: TGTGCCAGCAGTTATGAGGTTCTAAGCACTGAAGCTTTCTTT.

The CDR3 nucleotides read TGTGCCAGCAGCTTTTTTAACGGGGGGCGCCTGGAGACCCAGTACTTC. Translation gives CASSFFNGGRLETQYF. The chain links TRBV5-4 to TRBJ2-5; D is perhaps TRBD2 (7 bases). Trimming pared 2 bases from V and 5 bases from J, leaving 19 bases between. Germline loops: CDR1 SGHNT, CDR2 YYREEE (reference sequence). The CDR3 totals 16 residues.

The genes are TRBV15 and TRBJ1-5; D remains ambiguous. Germline V gene data show CDR1 as LNHNV and CDR2 as YYDKDF (reference sequence). The CDR3 runs to 13 residues. Trimming cost V 4 bases and J 0 bases, with 4 bases left between them. Here the CDR3 reads CATSMASNQPQHF. In DNA, the CDR3 is TGTGCCACCAGCATGGCTAGCAATCAGCCCCAGCATTTT.

Comments on this clone: The junction differs from germline at one of its ends, possibly a read error. CDR3 DNA sequence: TGTTCCAGCAGCTTGGTTCGAGGGCTGAATGGAAACACCATATATTTT. Translating gives CSSSLVRGLNGNTIYF. The V gene is TRBV7-9, the J gene TRBJ1-3; D not resolved. CDR3 length: 16 residues. The germline gives CDR1 SEHNR, CDR2 FQNEAQ (reference sequence).